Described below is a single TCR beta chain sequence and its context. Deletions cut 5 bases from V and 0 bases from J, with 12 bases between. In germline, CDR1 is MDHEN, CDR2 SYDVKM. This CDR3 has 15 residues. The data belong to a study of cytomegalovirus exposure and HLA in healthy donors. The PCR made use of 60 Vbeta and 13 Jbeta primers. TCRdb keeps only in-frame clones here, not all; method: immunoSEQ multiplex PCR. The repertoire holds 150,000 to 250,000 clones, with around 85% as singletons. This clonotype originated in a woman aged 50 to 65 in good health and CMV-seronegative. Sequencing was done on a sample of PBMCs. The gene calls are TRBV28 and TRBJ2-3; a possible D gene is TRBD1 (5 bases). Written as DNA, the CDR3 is TGTGCCAGCAGTCCTCGACAGACTAGCACAGATACGCAGTATTTT. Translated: CASSPRQTSTDTQYF.